This TCR beta chain was sequenced in a study of control samples from healthy donors and cancer patients. Germline CDR1 reads SGHKS; CDR2 reads YYEKEE (reference sequence). The ends were cut back, 4 bases at V and 7 bases at J, with 21 bases in the middle. CDR3 size: 16 residues. The table came from immunoSEQ multiplex PCR; TCRdb's copy has only in-frame clones and leaves some out. Of 6,000 to 7,500 clones listed, about 72% are singletons. The origin of this receptor is a male donor with melanoma. The sequenced material came from formalin-fixed, paraffin-embedded tissue. The chain employs TRBV5-5 and TRBJ2-1; D ambiguous. DNA of the CDR3: TGTGCCAGCAGCCCGCGAGGAACCTTGGTTAGTAATGAGCAGTTCTTC. This translates into CASSPRGTLVSNEQFF. The variable domain in full, with the rest retrieved from reference TRBV5-5 and TRBJ2-1, is DAGVTQSPTHLIKTRGQQVTLRCSPISGHKSVSWYQQVLGQGPQFIFQYYEKEERGRGNFPDRFSARQFPNYSSELNVNALLLGDSALYLCASSPRGTLVSNEQFFGPGTRLTVL.